These 27 T cell receptor beta chains were all obtained from the same sample, sequenced in a study of cytomegalovirus exposure and HLA in healthy donors. PCR was performed using 60 Vbeta and 13 Jbeta primers. The assay was immunoSEQ multiplex PCR, and TCRdb's table has in-frame clones only and misses some. The sample totals about 170,000 clones; its top ten clones hold about 1.2%. Source material: PBMCs. The receptor set was obtained from a woman aged 60-70 years in good health and CMV-seronegative.

The CDR3 coding sequence is TGCAGCGTTGGGGCTAGCGGGGGCCCGGGGGAGACCCAGTACTTC. Amino acid sequence: CSVGASGGPGETQYF. The chain carries TRBV29-1 and TRBJ2-5; 10 bases are a match to TRBD2. The germline gives CDR1 SQVTM, CDR2 ANQGSEA. With V trimmed by 4 bases and J by 5 bases, 10 bases remained unmatched. The CDR3 has 15 residues.

The genes are TRBV6-5 and TRBJ1-5; perhaps TRBD1 as D (5 bases). Germline V gene data show CDR1 as MNHEY and CDR2 as SVGAGI. This CDR3 comprises 15 residues. V was pared by 4 bases and J by 5 bases, with 15 bases between. The CDR3 nucleotides read TGTGCCAGCAGTTGGGCGGGGGTAAGAGATCAGCCCCAGCATTTT. It codes for CASSWAGVRDQPQHF.

The chain is built from TRBV18 and TRBJ2-1, with D perhaps matching TRBD2 (6 bases). This CDR3 region has 16 residues. Trimming left V 4 bases short and J 5 bases short, with 18 bases between. Germline V gene lookup returns CDR1 KGHSH and CDR2 LQKENI. CDR3 in DNA: TGTGCCAGCTCACAGGGACTTCTCGACTCGAACAATGAGCAGTTCTTC. Amino acid sequence: CASSQGLLDSNNEQFF.

CDR3 nucleotides: TGTGCCAGCCTCTACCTAGGCGGGGGATCCTACAATGAGCAGTTCTTC. It is translated as CASLYLGGGSYNEQFF. The chain couples TRBV7-9 to TRBJ2-1; 7 positions match TRBD2. The CDR3 runs 16 residues. After removal of 8 bases from V and 1 base from J, the junction contained 11 bases not matched to a gene. CDR1 is SEHNR and CDR2 is FQNEAQ in the germline V gene (reference sequence).

The chain employs TRBV5-4 and TRBJ1-2; no definite D call. This CDR3 has 12 amino acids. The germline CDR1 and CDR2 sequences are SGHNT and YYREEE (reference sequence). Trimming cost V 4 bases and J 8 bases, with 12 bases left between them. CDR3 sequence (DNA): TGTGCCAGCAGCCAAGACCGGCGGGGCTACACCTTC. Protein: CASSQDRRGYTF.

CDR3 region: CASSQGGGNTF. DNA of the CDR3: TGCGCCAGCAGCCAAGGGGGGGGGAACACCTTC. The chain is built from TRBV4-1 and TRBJ1-2, with TRBD1 as a possible D gene (5 bases). Germline-derived CDR1 and CDR2 are MGHRA and YSYEKL. The CDR3 loop spans 11 amino acids. V was shortened by 1 base and J by 12 bases, with 9 bases between the two germline ends.

The chain links TRBV5-1 to TRBJ2-3; D not certain. Germline V gene sequence: CDR1 SGHRS, CDR2 YFSETQ. The V gene lost 1 base and the J gene lost 4 bases, with 7 bases spanning the gap. The CDR3 sequence is 13 residues long. CDR3 in DNA: TGCGCCAGCAGCTTGAGAGTTGCAGATACGCAGTATTTT. As protein: CASSLRVADTQYF.

The chain combines TRBV4-2 with TRBJ1-2, with 8 bases aligning to TRBD1. Unmatched junction bases numbered 7, after V lost 6 bases and J lost 4 bases. This CDR3 is built from 14 residues. Per germline, CDR1 LGHNA and CDR2 YNFKEQ. The CDR3 reads CASSPRGLVYGYTF. DNA of the CDR3: TGTGCCAGCAGTCCCAGGGGGCTGGTCTATGGCTACACCTTC.

V usage is TRBV29-1 and J usage is TRBJ2-5, with 8 bases that match TRBD2. The tail of the sequence fits TRBJ2-7 better, so the J call may be wrong. In germline, CDR1 is SQVTM, CDR2 ANQGSEA. This CDR3 comprises 15 residues. The CDR3 protein is CSVAPSIGRADEQYF. In DNA, the CDR3 is TGCAGCGTTGCCCCATCTATCGGGAGGGCCGACGAGCAGTACTTC.

The CDR3 here is CASSTGVNTEAFF. CDR3 coding DNA: TGTGCCAGCTCAACAGGGGTTAACACTGAAGCTTTCTTT. The V and J genes are TRBV18 and TRBJ1-1; the match to TRBD1 covers 7 bases. The trim removed 5 bases at V and 2 bases at J, leaving 2 bases unmatched. Germline CDR1 and CDR2: KGHSH and LQKENI. The CDR3 totals 13 residues.

The chain employs TRBV11-3 and TRBJ2-1; 8 bases align to TRBD2. Trimming removed 1 base from V and 6 bases from J; junction bases left unmatched: 5. Germline V lookup: CDR1 SGHNT, CDR2 YENEEA. This CDR3 has 15 residues. The CDR3 nucleotides are TGTGCCAGCAGCTTAGTGGCGGGGGGCCCCAATGAGCAGTTCTTC. Translation gives CASSLVAGGPNEQFF.

The V gene is TRBV10-3, the J gene TRBJ1-5; D is unresolved. CDR1 and CDR2 (germline): ENHRY, SYGVKD. This CDR3 contains 15 residues. Trimming removed 10 bases at V and 2 bases at J, with 18 bases between. CDR3 region: CATSVRAVGNQPQHF. The CDR3 DNA follows: TGTGCCACGTCGGTGAGGGCTGTTGGCAATCAGCCCCAGCATTTT.

V is TRBV27 and J is TRBJ2-7, with D possibly being TRBD1 (6 bases). V lost 8 bases to trimming and J lost 3 bases, with 20 bases between them. Germline lookup yields CDR1 MNHEY and CDR2 SMNVEV (reference sequence). CDR3 length: 15 amino acids. The CDR3 reads CASGPPDRRNYEQYF. The CDR3 region has the DNA TGTGCCAGCGGGCCCCCTGACAGGAGGAACTACGAGCAGTACTTC.

The CDR3 DNA reads as TGTGCCAGCAGAAGGAGCAATTCCTACGAGCAGTACTTC. Translated: CASRRSNSYEQYF. The chain employs TRBV6-5 and TRBJ2-7; unclear D gene. CDR3 length: 13 amino acids. Germline values: CDR1 MNHEY, CDR2 SVGAGI. V was trimmed by 6 bases and J by 1 base, leaving 10 bases between them.

The chain recombines TRBV28 with TRBJ1-2, with a tentative D call TRBD1 (6 bases). The CDR3 is made up of 14 amino acids. Trimming stripped 2 bases from V and 2 bases from J, with 9 bases between. The germline V gene encodes CDR1 MDHEN and CDR2 SYDVKM. The CDR3 DNA follows: TGTGCCAGCAGTTTACCTACAGGGAACTATGGCTACACCTTC. Protein product: CASSLPTGNYGYTF.

J is TRBJ2-7 and V is TRBV4-3; D perhaps matches TRBD1 (5 bases). The CDR3 is 15 amino acids. V gave up 1 base and J gave up 2 bases, with 12 bases separating them. Germline values: CDR1 LGHNA, CDR2 YSLEER. This CDR3 reads CASSQADTAAYEQYF. The DNA for the CDR3 is TGCGCCAGCAGCCAAGCGGACACCGCGGCCTACGAGCAGTACTTC.

This chain joins TRBV6-4 and TRBJ1-5; the D gene is possibly TRBD1 (5 bases). Deletions cut 6 bases from V and 3 bases from J, with 15 bases between. The CDR3 contains 15 residues. Germline CDR1 reads MRHNA; CDR2 reads SNTAGT. CDR3 protein: CASSPEFGANQPQHF. Written as DNA, the CDR3 is TGTGCCAGCAGCCCGGAGTTTGGGGCCAATCAGCCCCAGCATTTT.

This chain links TRBV18 with TRBJ1-4, with D perhaps TRBD1 (5 bases). Trimming stripped 3 bases from V and 7 bases from J, with 12 bases between. The germline V gene encodes CDR1 KGHSH and CDR2 LQKENI. This CDR3 is built from 14 residues. CDR3 sequence reads: CASSPPGLPEKLFF. The DNA of the CDR3 is TGTGCCAGCTCACCCCCAGGGCTTCCTGAAAAACTGTTTTTT.

The rearrangement links TRBV7-9 to TRBJ1-1; D possibly corresponds to TRBD1 (5 bases). CDR1 SEHNR and CDR2 FQNEAQ come from the germline V gene (reference sequence). V was pared by 5 bases and J by 10 bases, with 20 bases between. The CDR3 has 14 amino acids. CDR3 nucleotides: TGTGCCAGCAGCGGGGACGGGGGGGGAAATAGAGCTTTCTTT. It translates to CASSGDGGGNRAFF.

The chain carries TRBV6-8 and TRBJ2-7; a weak D match, TRBD2 (7 bases). The CDR3 runs to 17 residues. Trimming removed 4 bases at V and 0 bases at J, with 19 bases between. The germline V gene encodes CDR1 MNHGY and CDR2 SAAAGT. The CDR3 loop reads CASSSWGGGGGSYEQYF. The CDR3 nucleotides read TGTGCCAGCAGTTCCTGGGGAGGGGGGGGTGGCTCCTACGAGCAGTACTTC.

The gene calls are TRBV28 and TRBJ1-2; 8 bases agree with TRBD1. The CDR3 length is 14 residues. V trimming: 8 bases; J trimming: 6 bases; junction bases outside the gene matches: 11. Germline lookup yields CDR1 MDHEN and CDR2 SYDVKM. This CDR3 reads CASADRGGGNGYTF. The CDR3 coding sequence is TGTGCCAGCGCAGACAGGGGAGGGGGGAATGGCTACACCTTC.

The CDR3 region is CASSDRTGGNYGYTF. The DNA for the CDR3 is TGTGCCAGCAGCGATCGGACAGGGGGCAACTATGGCTACACCTTC. V usage is TRBV11-2 and J usage is TRBJ1-2; 11 nucleotides align to TRBD1. This CDR3 region has 15 residues. Per the germline V gene, CDR1 is SGHAT and CDR2 is FQNNGV. The V and J ends lost 5 bases and 2 bases, in that order; junction bases with no gene match: 4.

The chain joins TRBV11-1 to TRBJ2-7, with no clear D. Germline-derived CDR1 and CDR2 are SGHAT and FQDESV (reference sequence). V lost 1 base and J lost 6, with 16 bases in between. The CDR3 consists of 15 residues. CDR3 protein: CASSLDSGRVREQYF. CDR3 bases: TGTGCCAGCAGCTTAGATAGTGGCCGGGTTCGCGAGCAGTACTTC.

The rearrangement uses TRBV27 and TRBJ1-2, with D unclear. Germline V CDR1 and CDR2: MNHEY, SMNVEV (reference sequence). The CDR3 sequence is 14 residues long. V was pared by 5 bases and J by 9 bases, with 19 bases between. The CDR3 loop is CASSPEPSASRYTF. DNA of the CDR3: TGTGCCAGCAGTCCTGAACCTAGCGCGTCCCGCTACACCTTC.

The J gene is TRBJ2-4, the V gene TRBV2; 7 bases line up with TRBD1. The length of the CDR3 is 15 residues. CDR1 is SNHLY and CDR2 is FYNNEI in the germline V gene. The J segment lost 0 bases and the V segment lost 8 bases, leaving 7 bases of the junction unmatched. The CDR3 sequence is CASGRGSVAKNIQYF. In DNA, the CDR3 is TGTGCCAGCGGCAGGGGGAGTGTAGCCAAAAACATTCAGTACTTC.

The CDR3 DNA reads TGTGCCAGCAGCCAAGGGGGACACCTATACGAGCAGTACTTC. As protein: CASSQGGHLYEQYF. This chain links TRBV6-1 with TRBJ2-7, with D tentatively TRBD1 (6 bases). The V gene's germline CDR1 is MNHNS and CDR2 SASEGT. The CDR3 length is 14 residues. The V gene lost 6 bases and the J gene lost 4 bases, with 16 bases spanning the gap.

This sequence joins TRBV9 and TRBJ1-6; tentative D call: TRBD1 (6 bases). Germline CDR1 is SGDLS and CDR2 is YYNGEE. CDR3 length: 17 residues. V was pared by 0 bases and J by 5 bases, with 15 bases between. CDR3 region: CASSVGGGAGNNSPLHF. The CDR3 DNA is TGTGCCAGCAGCGTAGGCGGGGGGGCAGGGAATAATTCACCCCTCCACTTT.